The present T cell receptor beta chain was sequenced within a study of cytomegalovirus exposure and HLA in healthy donors. Across the whole study: An early data release held approximately 80 million unique TCRs from HLA-typed donors.

A remark on this clone: Its antigen remains unknown.

PCR was performed using 60 Vbeta and 13 Jbeta primers. TCRdb's table, derived via immunoSEQ multiplex PCR, lists solely in-frame clones and lacks some. Here the sample spans 130,000 or so clones, 70% to 85% being singletons. All donors participated as healthy donors of bone marrow. Findings of the study overall: HLA alleles showed associations with 16,951 TCR beta sequences in a later analysis, at a 0.05 false discovery rate.

This TCR was recovered from a woman aged 18-35 years in good health and CMV-seropositive. Sequencing used PBMCs.

CDR3 sequence: CSAEGSYEQYF. Here the CDR3 DNA reads TGCAGTGCCGAGGGCTCCTACGAGCAGTACTTC. J is TRBJ2-5 and V is TRBV20-1; possible D gene TRBD2, 5 bases. The DNA end favors TRBJ2-7, so the J call may be wrong. The germline V gene has CDR1 DFQATT and CDR2 SNEGSKA (reference sequence). CDR3 length equals 11 residues.